These 12 T cell receptor beta chains originate from one sample sequenced in a study of response to subunit inactivated influenza vaccine. TCRdb re-analysed the RT-PCR reads in MiXCR, keeping a single row per CDR3 protein. The repertoire includes hundreds of thousands of distinct CDR3 sequences, 25% of them detected once, and 1.9% sits in the top ten. Specimen: CD4+ T cells sorted from PBMCs, collected more than 4 days after vaccination. The receptors originated from a man aged 50 to 59 who received an inactivated influenza vaccine.

V usage is TRBV5-1 and J usage is TRBJ2-2; 9 bases fit TRBD1. The CDR3 extends over 16 amino acids. Losses at the gene ends were 7 bases for V and 0 bases for J; bases not matched to a gene: 7. Germline V gives CDR1 SGHRS, CDR2 YFSETQ. CDR3 amino acids: CASGKGQGTNTGELFF. CDR3 bases: TGCGCCAGCGGGAAGGGACAGGGAACGAACACCGGGGAGCTGTTTTTT.

The rearrangement joins TRBV12-3 or TRBV12-4 to TRBJ2-7; D gene ambiguous. V was cut by 2 bases and J by 6 bases, with 8 bases left in between. The length of the CDR3 is 12 residues. The CDR3 here is CASSLSRGEQYF. The CDR3 nucleotides are TGTGCCAGCAGTTTAAGTCGAGGCGAGCAGTACTTC.

This clonotype showed up just a few times. J is TRBJ2-7 and V is TRBV2; D tentatively reads TRBD1 or TRBD2 (6 bases each). From germline, CDR1 is SNHLY and CDR2 FYNNEI. The germline V and J ends were trimmed by 5 bases and 0 bases, with 14 bases remaining between them. The CDR3 is 15 amino acids. CDR3 DNA sequence: TGTGCCAGCAGTCGAGGAGGGACAAGCTCCTACGAGCAGTACTTC. Amino acid sequence: CASSRGGTSSYEQYF.

This clonotype has just a few counts. This sequence joins TRBV20-1 and TRBJ2-7, with a tentative D call TRBD2 (6 bases). The germline V gene has CDR1 DFQATT and CDR2 SNEGSKA (reference sequence). The CDR3 runs 14 residues. Trimming shortened V by 6 bases and J by 2 bases, and 17 bases separated the two germline ends. The CDR3: CSASLAGIPYEQYF. The CDR3 DNA follows: TGCAGTGCCTCACTTGCGGGGATCCCCTACGAGCAGTACTTC.

This chain connects TRBV2 to TRBJ2-1; 7 bases agree with TRBD2. The CDR3 has 15 residues. Germline V gives CDR1 SNHLY, CDR2 FYNNEI. V shed 6 bases, J shed 1 base, and the junction held 6 bases outside the gene matches. The CDR3, as DNA: TGTGCCAGCAGCCCCCGGCGGGAGTCCTACAATGAGCAGTTCTTC. Translating gives CASSPRRESYNEQFF.

The chain uses TRBV20-1 and TRBJ1-4, with D possibly TRBD1 on 6 matching bases. Germline V gene lookup returns CDR1 DFQATT and CDR2 SNEGSKA (reference sequence). V lost 5 bases and J 7 bases, leaving 14 bases between the germline ends. The CDR3 spans 13 residues. CDR3 protein: CSAEQGLGEKLFF. CDR3 nucleotides: TGCAGTGCTGAACAGGGACTGGGTGAAAAACTGTTTTTT.

The rearrangement uses TRBV28 and TRBJ1-6, with 10 nucleotides matching TRBD1. V trimming: 4 bases; J trimming: 7 bases; junction bases outside the gene matches: 4. The CDR3 covers 15 residues. Germline V lookup: CDR1 MDHEN, CDR2 SYDVKM. CDR3 in DNA: TGTGCCAGCAGTTCACCGGGACAGGGGAATTCACCCCTCCACTTT. This translates into CASSSPGQGNSPLHF.

A single count supports this clonotype. The CDR3 loop is CSARDADRRHTGELFF. CDR3 sequence (DNA): TGCAGTGCTAGAGATGCGGACAGGAGACACACCGGGGAGCTGTTTTTT. The chain has TRBV20-1 and TRBJ2-2; 7 bases are shared with TRBD1. The CDR3 runs to 16 residues. Germline-derived CDR1 and CDR2 are DFQATT and SNEGSKA (reference sequence). Trimming at V came to 0 bases and at J to 3 bases, leaving 7 bases not matched to a gene.

V usage is TRBV4-2 and J usage is TRBJ2-7; D possibly uses TRBD1 or TRBD2 (5 bases each). Per germline, CDR1 LGHNA and CDR2 YNFKEQ. Trimming pared 0 bases from V and 7 bases from J, leaving 16 bases between. This CDR3 contains 15 residues. The CDR3: CASSQEHRDVREQYF. The DNA for the CDR3 is TGTGCCAGCAGCCAAGAACATAGGGACGTTAGAGAGCAGTACTTC.

In this sample, this clonotype turned up a few times. The chain carries TRBV5-1 and TRBJ2-7, with D possibly being TRBD2 (6 bases). V lost 5 bases and J lost 3, with 15 bases in between. The CDR3 runs to 14 residues. Germline V gene lookup returns CDR1 SGHRS and CDR2 YFSETQ. CDR3 in amino acids: CASRVRPGDYEQYF. The DNA for the CDR3 is TGCGCCAGCAGAGTCAGGCCGGGAGACTACGAGCAGTACTTC.

This chain uses TRBV20-1 with TRBJ2-1; D unresolved. V lost 4 bases to trimming and J lost 1 base, with 17 bases between them. The CDR3 loop spans 16 amino acids. Germline CDR1 reads DFQATT; CDR2 reads SNEGSKA (reference sequence). The CDR3 reads CSATTLLAESYNEQFF. CDR3 DNA: TGCAGTGCTACCACCCTTCTGGCAGAATCCTACAATGAGCAGTTCTTC.

The V gene is TRBV6-1, the J gene TRBJ2-2; 10 positions match TRBD2. CDR3 length: 18 amino acids. Germline V gene data show CDR1 as MNHNS and CDR2 as SASEGT. V was clipped by 6 bases and J by 1 base; unmatched bases: 11. CDR3 amino acids: CASSTSGRAIGNTGELFF. Here the CDR3 DNA reads TGTGCCAGCAGCACCAGCGGGAGGGCCATCGGGAACACCGGGGAGCTGTTTTTT.